Following are 26 T cell receptor beta chains from one sample sequenced in a study of blood T cell repertoires in COVID-19. Libraries were prepared by immunoSEQ multiplex PCR; TCRdb keeps only in-frame clonotypes and omits some of them. This table has more than 300,000 clones, 86% appearing once. The sample comprised PBMCs or T cells enriched from blood (not recorded which). Receptors originate from a man in his thirties or forties who had recovered from COVID-19.

The chain joins TRBV24-1 to TRBJ2-5, with 7 bases lining up with TRBD1. J gave up 5 bases and V 2 bases, and 4 bases lay outside the gene matches. There are 14 residues in the CDR3. Germline V gene data show CDR1 as KGHDR and CDR2 as SFDVKD. In DNA, the CDR3 is TGTGCCACCAGTGATTCGACAGGGTCGGAGACCCAGTACTTC. Translated: CATSDSTGSETQYF.

This clone has more than one count but fewer than ten. V usage is TRBV19 and J usage is TRBJ1-5; the match to TRBD1 covers 7 bases. The CDR3 is 15 residues long. In germline, CDR1 is LNHDA, CDR2 SQIVND (reference sequence). Trimming removed 3 bases from V and 3 bases from J; junction bases left unmatched: 5. The CDR3 DNA is TGTGCCAGTAGTATCCCTACAGGGGCCAATCAGCCCCAGCATTTT. It encodes CASSIPTGANQPQHF. The full variable domain, in which reference TRBV19 and TRBJ1-5 provide the parts outside the CDR3, is DGGITQSPKYLFRKEGQNVTLSCEQNLNHDAMYWYRQDPGQGLRLIYYSQIVNDFQKGDIAEGYSVSREKKESFPLTVTSAQKNPTAFYLCASSIPTGANQPQHFGDGTRLSIL.

This chain uses TRBV2 with TRBJ2-1, with D possibly TRBD1 on 6 matching bases. Germline V CDR1 and CDR2: SNHLY, FYNNEI. CDR3 length: 12 residues. V lost 6 bases and J lost 8, with 11 bases in between. The CDR3 here is CASRSTGHEQFF. CDR3 DNA: TGTGCCAGCAGATCCACAGGGCATGAGCAGTTCTTC.

V gene TRBV11-2 combines with J gene TRBJ1-1, with unresolved D. Per germline, CDR1 SGHAT and CDR2 FQNNGV. The CDR3 spans 14 residues. The V and J ends lost 3 bases and 1 base respectively, with 9 bases between them. The CDR3 protein is CASSFTRQNTEAFF. CDR3 nucleotide sequence: TGTGCCAGCAGCTTTACCCGACAGAACACTGAAGCTTTCTTT.

The genes are TRBV18 and TRBJ1-2; D call uncertain. CDR3 length equals 13 residues. Germline V lookup: CDR1 KGHSH, CDR2 LQKENI. The germline V and J ends were trimmed by 4 bases and 3 bases, with 9 bases remaining between them. The chain's CDR3 is CASSREEDYGYTF. In DNA, the CDR3 is TGTGCCAGCTCACGGGAGGAGGACTATGGCTACACCTTC.

This chain joins TRBV24-1 and TRBJ1-1; no clear D gene. Trimming cost V 2 bases and J 0 bases, with 9 bases left between them. CDR1 and CDR2 (germline): KGHDR, SFDVKD. The CDR3 has 15 residues. CDR3 DNA: TGTGCCACCAGTGATTCCACTAGCCTGAACACTGAAGCTTTCTTT. Residues: CATSDSTSLNTEAFF.

The DNA for the CDR3 is TGCGCCAGCAGCTTATCCGGGACAGGGGGTTCTGGAAACACCATATATTTT. This translates into CASSLSGTGGSGNTIYF. The chain combines TRBV5-1 with TRBJ1-3; 11 bases fit TRBD1. The V gene end was trimmed by 2 bases and the J gene end by 1 base; junction bases not matched to a gene: 5. The CDR3 has 17 amino acids. Germline-derived CDR1 and CDR2 are SGHRS and YFSETQ.

The gene calls are TRBV20-1 and TRBJ2-3, with D perhaps matching TRBD2 (5 bases). There are 11 residues in the CDR3. V gave up 5 bases and J gave up 5 bases, with 8 bases separating them. Germline loops: CDR1 DFQATT, CDR2 SNEGSKA (reference sequence). CDR3 amino acids: CSAPRGDTQYF. The DNA of the CDR3 is TGCAGTGCTCCTCGGGGAGATACGCAGTATTTT.

This sequence joins TRBV11-2 and TRBJ2-7; D might be TRBD1 (5 bases). The CDR3 is 14 residues long. V gave up 6 bases and J gave up 2 bases, with 14 bases separating them. Per the germline V gene, CDR1 is SGHAT and CDR2 is FQNNGV. CDR3: CASSFWGSTYEQYF. Here the CDR3 DNA reads TGTGCCAGCAGTTTTTGGGGCAGTACCTACGAGCAGTACTTC.

DNA of the CDR3: TGTGCCAGCAGCTTGAACAGGGGACCCTACGAGCAGTACTTC. Translated, it gives CASSLNRGPYEQYF. This chain uses TRBV7-2 with TRBJ2-7; 7 bases align to TRBD1. V lost 3 bases, J lost 2 bases, and 4 bases stayed unmatched. CDR3 length: 14 amino acids. Germline lookup yields CDR1 SGHTA and CDR2 FQGNSA. The complete variable domain, with remaining parts taken from reference TRBV7-2 and TRBJ2-7, reads GAGVSQSPSNKVTEKGKDVELRCDPISGHTALYWYRQSLGQGLEFLIYFQGNSAPDKSGLPSDRFSAERTGGSVSTLTIQRTQQEDSAVYLCASSLNRGPYEQYFGPGTRLTVT.

The rearrangement uses TRBV24-1 and TRBJ1-1, with a tentative D call TRBD1 (5 bases). The CDR3 has 16 residues. V lost 6 bases and J 1 base, leaving 17 bases between the germline ends. CDR1 and CDR2 from the germline V gene are KGHDR and SFDVKD. The CDR3, as DNA: TGTGCCACCAGTTCCCCAAGTTGGGGGGAGAACACTGAAGCTTTCTTT. This sequence encodes CATSSPSWGENTEAFF.

This chain connects TRBV19 to TRBJ2-7; possible D gene TRBD2, 5 bases. Germline V lookup: CDR1 LNHDA, CDR2 SQIVND (reference sequence). The CDR3 consists of 16 residues. Trimming cost V 0 bases and J 0 bases, with 12 bases left between them. This CDR3 reads CASSIDPGLASYEQYF. The CDR3 DNA is TGTGCCAGTAGTATAGATCCAGGACTGGCCTCCTACGAGCAGTACTTC.

This clone was seen only once. The V and J genes are TRBV7-6 and TRBJ1-4, with 7 bases matching TRBD1. From germline, CDR1 is SGHVS and CDR2 FNYEAQ. The CDR3 has 15 amino acids. The trim removed 6 bases at V and 11 bases at J, leaving 15 bases unmatched. The CDR3 spells CASSSDRVGNGKLFF. CDR3 sequence (DNA): TGTGCCAGCAGTTCAGACAGGGTAGGGAATGGTAAACTGTTTTTT. Full variable domain (outside the CDR3, taken from reference TRBV7-6 and TRBJ1-4): GAGVSQSPRYKVTKRGQDVALRCDPISGHVSLYWYRQALGQGPEFLTYFNYEAQQDKSGLPNDRFSAERPEGSISTLTIQRTEQRDSAMYRCASSSDRVGNGKLFFGSGTQLSVL.

The V call is TRBV6-5, the J call TRBJ2-5, with a weak D call TRBD1 (5 bases). Trimming removed 0 bases from V and 5 bases from J, with 10 bases in between. The CDR3 is 14 amino acids. The germline CDR1 and CDR2 sequences are MNHEY and SVGAGI. The CDR3 region has the DNA TGTGCCAGCAGTTACTCGCACAGGATGGAGACCCAGTACTTC. It yields the protein CASSYSHRMETQYF.

This clone was seen just once. In nucleotides, the CDR3 is TGTGCCAGCAGTTGGAGCCTTGACAGGGCCCATCAGCCCCAGCATTTT. It is translated as CASSWSLDRAHQPQHF. This sequence joins TRBV28 and TRBJ1-5, with TRBD1 identical over 7 bases. The CDR3 contains 16 residues. Looked up from germline, CDR1 is MDHEN and CDR2 is SYDVKM. J was trimmed by 5 bases and V by 4 bases; bases with no gene match: 11. Filled out from reference TRBV28 and TRBJ1-5, the complete variable domain reads DVKVTQSSRYLVKRTGEKVFLECVQDMDHENMFWYRQDPGLGLRLIYFSYDVKMKEKGDIPEGYSVSREKKERFSLILESASTNQTSMYLCASSWSLDRAHQPQHFGDGTRLSIL.

The V and J genes are TRBV3-1 (or the pseudogene TRBV3-2) and TRBJ2-1; 7 nucleotides line up with TRBD2. Germline V gene lookup returns CDR1 LGHDT and CDR2 YNNKEL (reference sequence). Germline trimming cut 1 base from V and 9 bases from J; bases unmatched to any gene: 6. The CDR3 totals 14 residues. CDR3 in DNA: TGTGCCAGCAGCCAAGGAACGGGGGAGGGTGAGCAGTTCTTC. Protein: CASSQGTGEGEQFF.

The V and J genes are TRBV7-9 and TRBJ2-1; D remains ambiguous. V lost 5 bases to trimming and J lost 4 bases, with 12 bases between them. This CDR3 has 14 amino acids. CDR1 SEHNR and CDR2 FQNEAQ come from the germline V gene (reference sequence). In DNA form, the CDR3 reads TGTGCCAGCAGCCCAGCGCTCACGTACAATGAGCAGTTCTTC. Its protein product is CASSPALTYNEQFF.

The chain combines TRBV5-1 with TRBJ2-1; 10 bases line up with TRBD1. This CDR3 region has 15 residues. Looked up from germline, CDR1 is SGHRS and CDR2 is YFSETQ. J was trimmed by 4 bases and V by 4 bases; bases with no gene match: 5. The CDR3, as DNA: TGCGCCAGCAGCGACAGGGGGCGACGATACAATGAGCAGTTCTTC. It codes for CASSDRGRRYNEQFF.

The count of this clone is one. V gene TRBV19 combines with J gene TRBJ1-2, with a tentative D call TRBD1 (5 bases). The CDR3 is made up of 14 amino acids. Germline V gives CDR1 LNHDA, CDR2 SQIVND (reference sequence). V lost 5 bases, J lost 7 bases, and 17 bases lay in between. CDR3 nucleotides: TGTGCCAGTAGTGAACAGGTTTTACTAGCTGGCTACACCTTC. Its translation is CASSEQVLLAGYTF.

The chain links TRBV3-1 (or the pseudogene TRBV3-2) to TRBJ2-2; 7 bases are a match to TRBD1. This CDR3 is 15 amino acids long. Losses at the gene ends were 7 bases for V and 1 base for J; bases not matched to a gene: 6. CDR1 and CDR2 (germline): LGHDT, YNNKEL (reference sequence). CDR3 bases: TGTGCCAGCATCTCAAACAGGGGGAACACCGGGGAGCTGTTTTTT. Translated, it gives CASISNRGNTGELFF.

The chain uses TRBV14 and TRBJ1-6, with TRBD1 identical over 7 bases. Losses at the gene ends were 3 bases for V and 13 bases for J; bases not matched to a gene: 3. The CDR3 consists of 12 residues. The germline CDR1 and CDR2 sequences are SGHDN and FVKESK. CDR3 residues: CASSHGTAPLHF. CDR3 nucleotides: TGTGCCAGCAGCCACGGGACAGCCCCCCTCCACTTT.

The chain employs TRBV19 and TRBJ1-4, with D perhaps TRBD1 (5 bases). V was cut by 1 base and J by 2 bases, with 23 bases left in between. There are 20 residues in the CDR3. Looked up from germline, CDR1 is LNHDA and CDR2 is SQIVND (reference sequence). CDR3 sequence (DNA): TGTGCCAGTAGTATAGGGGTTCGCGACAGAGACCTCCCCACTAATGAAAAACTGTTTTTT. Its protein is CASSIGVRDRDLPTNEKLFF. Combining the CDR3 with reference TRBV19 and TRBJ1-4 gives the whole variable domain DGGITQSPKYLFRKEGQNVTLSCEQNLNHDAMYWYRQDPGQGLRLIYYSQIVNDFQKGDIAEGYSVSREKKESFPLTVTSAQKNPTAFYLCASSIGVRDRDLPTNEKLFFGSGTQLSVL.

This sequence joins TRBV5-6 and TRBJ2-7; no reliable D call. Germline CDR1 SGHDT, CDR2 YYEEEE. Trimming stripped 3 bases from V and 2 bases from J, with 3 bases between. The CDR3 has 11 amino acids. The CDR3 nucleotides are TGTGCCAGCAGCTCGGCCTACGAGCAGTACTTC. This sequence encodes CASSSAYEQYF. Full variable domain (missing parts from reference TRBV5-6 and TRBJ2-7): DAGVTQSPTHLIKTRGQQVTLRCSPKSGHDTVSWYQQALGQGPQFIFQYYEEEERQRGNFPDRFSGHQFPNYSSELNVNALLLGDSALYLCASSSAYEQYFGPGTRLTVT.

The V gene is TRBV15, the J gene TRBJ1-6; D is possibly TRBD1 (6 bases). Trimming pared 6 bases from V and 3 bases from J, leaving 9 bases between. Germline V gene lookup returns CDR1 LNHNV and CDR2 YYDKDF (reference sequence). The CDR3 consists of 14 residues. The CDR3 sequence: CATRTGIYNSPLHF. In DNA, the CDR3 is TGTGCCACCAGGACAGGCATCTATAATTCACCCCTCCACTTT. Using reference TRBV15 and TRBJ1-6 for the parts outside the CDR3, the full variable domain is DAMVIQNPRYQVTQFGKPVTLSCSQTLNHNVMYWYQQKSSQAPKLLFHYYDKDFNNEADTPDNFQSRRPNTSFCFLDIRSPGLGDTAMYLCATRTGIYNSPLHFGNGTRLTVT.

This clone was seen once. V gene TRBV14 combines with J gene TRBJ2-3; 11 bases match TRBD2. Germline trimming cut 5 bases from V and 7 bases from J; bases unmatched to any gene: 8. Germline V CDR1 and CDR2: SGHDN, FVKESK. The CDR3 runs 15 residues. The CDR3 here is CASSLAGGPVYTQYF. The CDR3 DNA is TGTGCCAGCAGCTTAGCGGGAGGGCCGGTATATACGCAGTATTTT.

The chain carries TRBV4-2 and TRBJ2-2; TRBD1 aligns across 7 bases. The CDR3 runs to 16 residues. Germline values: CDR1 LGHNA, CDR2 YNFKEQ. The V segment lost 2 bases and the J segment 4 bases; nucleotides outside the gene matches: 7. The CDR3 spells CASSQTYRGPTGELFF. CDR3 nucleotide sequence: TGTGCCAGCAGCCAAACCTACAGGGGACCCACCGGGGAGCTGTTTTTT.